Below, 19 T cell receptor beta chains from the same sample are listed, as sequenced in a study of cytomegalovirus exposure and HLA in healthy donors. Sequencing used immunoSEQ multiplex PCR; TCRdb keeps in-frame clones, though not all of them. The table lists 150,000 to 200,000 clones, about 83% of them singletons. The specimen was PBMCs. The receptors were sampled from a woman aged 25 to 39 in good health and CMV-seronegative.

The V gene is TRBV9, the J gene TRBJ1-1; D not resolved. Between the trimmed V and J ends, which lost 4 bases and 7 bases, there was a span of 14 bases. This CDR3 spans 13 amino acids. Per the germline V gene, CDR1 is SGDLS and CDR2 is YYNGEE. Here the CDR3 DNA reads TGTGCCAGCAGCAGGCTGGGCGATAATGAAGCTTTCTTT. Its protein product is CASSRLGDNEAFF.

The J gene is TRBJ2-7, the V gene TRBV27, with a possible D match to TRBD1 (5 bases). The CDR3 consists of 15 residues. CDR1 is MNHEY, CDR2 SMNVEV, per germline (reference sequence). Deletions cut 5 bases from V and 3 bases from J, with 17 bases between. This chain's CDR3 is CASSVQGRAFYEQYF. Written as DNA, the CDR3 is TGTGCCAGCAGTGTTCAGGGTAGGGCCTTCTACGAGCAGTACTTC.

V usage is TRBV25-1 and J usage is TRBJ1-1; 8 nucleotides agree with TRBD1. There are 14 residues in the CDR3. Trimming cost V 3 bases and J 7 bases; bases outside gene matches: 7. CDR1 and CDR2 (germline): MGHDK, SYGVNS. CDR3 nucleotide sequence: TGTGCCAGCAGTGATCCCGGACAGGGCAATGAAGCTTTCTTT. Residues: CASSDPGQGNEAFF.

The chain has TRBV19 and TRBJ1-2, with 7 positions matching TRBD1. V lost 5 bases, J lost 4 bases, and 19 bases stayed unmatched. Germline lookup yields CDR1 LNHDA and CDR2 SQIVND (reference sequence). This CDR3 has 18 amino acids. The CDR3: CASSPELGGPEIIYGYTF. The CDR3 coding sequence is TGTGCCAGTAGTCCCGAATTAGGGGGCCCGGAGATAATCTATGGCTACACCTTC.

The V and J genes are TRBV6-6 and TRBJ1-3; weak D call: TRBD1 (6 bases). This CDR3 contains 15 residues. Germline CDR1 MNHNY, CDR2 SVGAGI (reference sequence). The V end lost 2 bases, the J end lost 2 bases, and 10 bases lay between the germline ends. The chain's CDR3 is CASSYGGAPGNTIYF. As DNA, the CDR3 is TGTGCCAGCAGTTACGGGGGCGCCCCTGGAAACACCATATATTTT.

The rearrangement joins TRBV7-9 to TRBJ2-3; unclear D gene. This CDR3 region has 13 residues. The germline V gene encodes CDR1 SEHNR and CDR2 FQNEAQ (reference sequence). Trimming removed 2 bases from V and 6 bases from J, with 9 bases in between. CDR3 in amino acids: CASSLLDLDTQYF. CDR3 coding DNA: TGTGCCAGCAGCTTATTAGATTTGGATACGCAGTATTTT.

The J gene is TRBJ2-1, the V gene TRBV7-9; D uncertain. From germline, CDR1 is SEHNR and CDR2 FQNEAQ (reference sequence). The CDR3 extends over 14 amino acids. Trimming took 5 bases from V and 14 from J, leaving 22 bases between them. CDR3 residues: CASSPQFKPPEEFF. The CDR3 region has the DNA TGTGCCAGCAGCCCACAATTTAAACCCCCCGAAGAGTTCTTC.

This sequence joins TRBV5-1 and TRBJ1-2; 9 positions match TRBD1. The J segment lost 3 bases and the V segment lost 2 bases, leaving 17 bases of the junction unmatched. The CDR3 has 19 residues. Germline lookup yields CDR1 SGHRS and CDR2 YFSETQ. The CDR3 here is CASSLYEPGQGGYDYGYTF. For the CDR3, the DNA is TGCGCCAGCAGCTTATACGAGCCGGGACAGGGTGGGTACGACTATGGCTACACCTTC.

This chain links TRBV12-5 with TRBJ2-7, with TRBD1 matching over 7 bases. V was pared by 4 bases and J by 2 bases, with 5 bases of the junction left unmatched. The CDR3 totals 14 residues. Germline CDR1 is LGHNT and CDR2 is FRNRAP. The CDR3 sequence is CASGSQGPPYEQYF. CDR3 DNA: TGTGCTAGTGGTTCACAGGGGCCACCCTACGAGCAGTACTTC.

This clone showed up just a few times. The sample contains more than one DNA sequence encoding this CDR3. This chain connects TRBV5-1 to TRBJ1-1, with no clear D. Germline CDR1 SGHRS, CDR2 YFSETQ. The CDR3 totals 13 residues. V shed 0 bases and J shed 1 base, with 4 bases lying between them. Written as DNA, the CDR3 is TGCGCCAGCAGCTTGGCAGGGAACACTGAAGCTTTCTTT. Protein product: CASSLAGNTEAFF.

The chain is built from TRBV27 and TRBJ2-7; TRBD2 matches at 7 bases. The CDR3 covers 14 residues. With 3 bases clipped from V and 2 bases from J, the junction kept 4 bases outside the gene matches. CDR1 and CDR2 (germline): MNHEY, SMNVEV (reference sequence). The CDR3 nucleotides read TGTGCCAGCAGTTTCTCCCGGGGGGCCTACGAGCAGTACTTC. Its protein is CASSFSRGAYEQYF.

The chain combines TRBV29-1 with TRBJ2-1; D is uncertain. The CDR3 runs 9 residues. Germline-derived CDR1 and CDR2 are SQVTM and ANQGSEA. V shed 4 bases and J shed 15 bases, with 10 bases lying between them. The CDR3 nucleotides are TGCAGCGTTGTACCCGGGTCGTTCTTC. Translation: CSVVPGSFF.

The genes are TRBV7-9 and TRBJ2-1; TRBD1 matches at 8 bases. Germline loops: CDR1 SEHNR, CDR2 FQNEAQ (reference sequence). This CDR3 spans 17 amino acids. With V trimmed by 5 bases and J by 3 bases, 12 bases remained unmatched. This chain's CDR3 is CASSPPPGDRSYNEQFF. The CDR3 region has the DNA TGTGCCAGCAGCCCTCCCCCCGGGGACAGGAGCTACAATGAGCAGTTCTTC.

The rearrangement uses TRBV6-1 and TRBJ2-7; 9 nucleotides line up with TRBD1. From germline, CDR1 is MNHNS and CDR2 SASEGT. This CDR3 region has 15 residues. The V and J ends lost 5 bases and 4 bases, in that order; junction bases with no gene match: 9. The CDR3 sequence: CASSTGTGRKYEQYF. CDR3 DNA sequence: TGTGCCAGCAGTACTGGGACAGGGAGGAAGTACGAGCAGTACTTC.

This chain connects TRBV13 to TRBJ1-1; a possible D gene is TRBD1 (6 bases). There are 16 residues in the CDR3. Trimming removed 5 bases at V and 0 bases at J, with 16 bases between. Germline V gene data show CDR1 as PRHDT and CDR2 as FYEKMQ (reference sequence). CDR3 DNA sequence: TGTGCCAGCAGCCCCGGACAGTCGGCGGTGAACACTGAAGCTTTCTTT. Encoded protein: CASSPGQSAVNTEAFF.

The rearrangement joins TRBV2 to TRBJ1-2, with 7 bases fitting TRBD1. V shed 7 bases, J shed 5 bases, and the junction held 19 bases outside the gene matches. This CDR3 has 17 residues. Germline lookup yields CDR1 SNHLY and CDR2 FYNNEI. The CDR3 protein is CASMGRDSVIKRYGYTF. In nucleotides, the CDR3 is TGTGCCAGCATGGGAAGGGACAGCGTAATAAAGCGGTATGGCTACACCTTC.

The V gene is TRBV6-5, the J gene TRBJ2-3; 8 positions agree with TRBD2. Germline values: CDR1 MNHEY, CDR2 SVGAGI. CDR3 size: 14 residues. V was pared by 6 bases and J by 4 bases, with 6 bases of the junction left unmatched. CDR3 in DNA: TGTGCCAGCAGGATCGGACTAGCCCCAGATACGCAGTATTTT. This encodes CASRIGLAPDTQYF.

V and J are TRBV23-1 and TRBJ1-5, with TRBD1 identical over 10 bases. TRBV23-1 is assigned to the ORF class and has an uncertain function. The V gene end was trimmed by 1 base and the J gene end by 6 bases; junction bases not matched to a gene: 9. The CDR3 spans 17 residues. The CDR3 sequence is CASSQWTGGIRRQPQHF. The DNA for the CDR3 is TGCGCCAGCAGTCAATGGACAGGGGGTATACGACGTCAGCCCCAGCATTTT.

The gene calls are TRBV19 and TRBJ2-3, with a possible D match to TRBD2 (6 bases). This CDR3 comprises 16 residues. Trimming shortened V by 2 bases and J by 0 bases, and 12 bases separated the two germline ends. Looked up from germline, CDR1 is LNHDA and CDR2 is SQIVND (reference sequence). CDR3 DNA sequence: TGTGCCAGTAGTATATATGGCGGGACTAGCACAGATACGCAGTATTTT. Its protein is CASSIYGGTSTDTQYF.